This TCR beta chain is from a study of cytomegalovirus exposure and HLA in healthy donors. Regarding the study as a whole: Sequences of the TCR beta chain were said to predict the HLA-A and HLA-B alleles of most subjects accurately. CMV serostatus was the sole immune exposure information available. In a later analysis, HLA-associated TCR beta chains were more clonally expanded than equally common others.

This CDR3 spans 14 amino acids. Germline CDR1 MDHEN, CDR2 SYDVKM. V was shortened by 8 bases and J by 5 bases, with 18 bases between the two germline ends. Primers: 60 Vbeta forward and 13 Jbeta reverse. The data were produced by immunoSEQ multiplex PCR, yet TCRdb's version contains in-frame clones alone and is incomplete. This sample carries 150,000 or so clones, with about 1.7% going to the ten biggest clones. On this clone itself: As yet, its antigen is unknown.

This TCR derives from a man between 18 and 29 years old in good health and CMV-seronegative. The sequenced sample was PBMCs. V usage is TRBV28 and J usage is TRBJ2-5; the D gene is possibly TRBD2 (6 bases). In nucleotides, the CDR3 is TGTGCCAGCTCTGGAGGGATAGCCGTGGAGACCCAGTACTTC. It encodes CASSGGIAVETQYF.